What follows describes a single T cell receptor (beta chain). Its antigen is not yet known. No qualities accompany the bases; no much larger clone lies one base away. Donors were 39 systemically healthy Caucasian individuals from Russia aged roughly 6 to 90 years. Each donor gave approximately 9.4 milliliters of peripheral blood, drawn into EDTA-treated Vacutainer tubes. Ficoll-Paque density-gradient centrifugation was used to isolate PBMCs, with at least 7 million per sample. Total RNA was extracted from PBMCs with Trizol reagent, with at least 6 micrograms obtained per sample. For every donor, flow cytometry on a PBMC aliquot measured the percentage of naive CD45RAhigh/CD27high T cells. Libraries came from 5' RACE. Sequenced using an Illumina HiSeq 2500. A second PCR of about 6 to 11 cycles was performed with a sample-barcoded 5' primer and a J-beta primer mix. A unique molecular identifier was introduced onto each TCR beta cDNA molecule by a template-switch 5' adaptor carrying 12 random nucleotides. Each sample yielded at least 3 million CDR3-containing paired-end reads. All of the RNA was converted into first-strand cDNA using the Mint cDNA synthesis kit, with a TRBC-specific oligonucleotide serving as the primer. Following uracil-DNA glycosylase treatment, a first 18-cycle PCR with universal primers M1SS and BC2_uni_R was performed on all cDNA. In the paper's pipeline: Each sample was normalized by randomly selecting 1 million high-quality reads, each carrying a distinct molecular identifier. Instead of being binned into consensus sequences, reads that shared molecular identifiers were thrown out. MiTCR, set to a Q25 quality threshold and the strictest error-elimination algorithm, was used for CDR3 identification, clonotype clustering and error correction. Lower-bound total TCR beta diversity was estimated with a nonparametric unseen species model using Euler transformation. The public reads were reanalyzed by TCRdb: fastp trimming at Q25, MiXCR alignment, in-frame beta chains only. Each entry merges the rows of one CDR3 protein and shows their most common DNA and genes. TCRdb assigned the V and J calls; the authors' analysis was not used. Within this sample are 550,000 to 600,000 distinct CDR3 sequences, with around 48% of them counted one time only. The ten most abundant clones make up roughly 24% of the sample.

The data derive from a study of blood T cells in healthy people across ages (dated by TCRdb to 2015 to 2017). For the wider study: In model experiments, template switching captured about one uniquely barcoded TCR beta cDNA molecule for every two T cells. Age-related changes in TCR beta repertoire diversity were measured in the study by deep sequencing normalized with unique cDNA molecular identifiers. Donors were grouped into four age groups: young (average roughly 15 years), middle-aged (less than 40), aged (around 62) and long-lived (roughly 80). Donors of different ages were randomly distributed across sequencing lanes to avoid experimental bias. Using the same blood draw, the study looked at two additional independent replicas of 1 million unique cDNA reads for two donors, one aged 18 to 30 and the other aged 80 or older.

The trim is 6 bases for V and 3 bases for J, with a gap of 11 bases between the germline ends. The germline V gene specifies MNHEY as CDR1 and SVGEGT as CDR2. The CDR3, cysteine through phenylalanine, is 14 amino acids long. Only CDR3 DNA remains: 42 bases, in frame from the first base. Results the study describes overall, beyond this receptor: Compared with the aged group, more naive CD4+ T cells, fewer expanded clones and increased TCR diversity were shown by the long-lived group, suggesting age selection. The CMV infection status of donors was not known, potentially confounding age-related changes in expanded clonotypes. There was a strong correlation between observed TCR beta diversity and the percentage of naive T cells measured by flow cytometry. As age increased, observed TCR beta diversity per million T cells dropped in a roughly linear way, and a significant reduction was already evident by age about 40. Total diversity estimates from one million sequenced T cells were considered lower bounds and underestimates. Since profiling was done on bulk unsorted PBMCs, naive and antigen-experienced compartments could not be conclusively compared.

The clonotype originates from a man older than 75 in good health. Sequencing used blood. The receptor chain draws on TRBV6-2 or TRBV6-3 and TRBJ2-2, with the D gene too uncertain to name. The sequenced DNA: TGTGCCAGCAGCCTACGGACCGACACCGGGGAGCTGTTTTTT. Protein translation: CASSLRTDTGELFF.